This T cell receptor beta chain comes out of a study of T cell repertoires in cytomegalovirus infection (dated by TCRdb to between 2019 and 2020). Study-wide context: Donor HLA type was relevant to the analysis, as public TCR beta signatures indicated carriage of CMV infection together with the matching HLA type. The full study reports these points: In both this cohort and an independent roughly 400-donor cohort, the cumulative frequency of public TCR beta family members distinguished carriers of CMV infection plus the relevant HLA type. The ex vivo response was dominated by HLA-C-restricted CMV-specific TCR beta clonotypes, which also provided the single most frequent clonotype in two of eight donors.

This clonotype appeared a few times. Its antigen remains undetermined. No base-level quality is on record; no much larger clone is a single base apart. CDR1 and CDR2, per the germline V gene, are MDHEN and SYDVKM. From its cysteine to its phenylalanine, the CDR3 spans 14 amino acids. Of all the DNA, just the CDR3 is kept, 42 bases in frame from base 1. V is clipped by 2 bases and J by 5 bases, and the sequence between their germline boundaries is 10 bases long. The sequencing machine was an Illumina HiSeq 1500. TCRdb ran its own pipeline on the public reads, namely fastp trimming at Q25 and MiXCR clone calling, and kept in-frame beta chains. CDR3 protein duplicates are merged, each entry listing the most common genes and DNA. The sample table holds 250,000 to 350,000 distinct CDR3 sequences, of which roughly a quarter were seen once. The ten largest clones represent 11% to 15% of the sample.

The rearrangement combines TRBV28 with TRBJ1-5; the D gene is perhaps TRBD1, on 5 matching bases. This clonotype was obtained from a human donor in good health (CMV status not recorded). Some clones in this sample may be carry-over from other donors' samples. Sequenced: PBMCs. The bases read TGTGCCAGCAGTTTACAGGGTTCGTATCAGCCCCAGCATTTT. It translates to CASSLQGSYQPQHF.